This T cell receptor beta chain was found in a study of T-cell reconstitution after alpha-beta-depleted transplantation in children. Library preparation (for TCRbeta) was performed with unique molecular identifiers. MiXCR, applied by TCRdb to the PCR reads, yields one record per CDR3 protein. Of 420,000 or so distinct CDR3 sequences detected, about a tenth appear once; the ten largest clones hold roughly 6%. The V gene's germline CDR1 is MNHNS and CDR2 SASEGT. The CDR3 spans 16 residues. Trimming cost V 2 bases and J 4 bases, with 18 bases left between them. This receptor was taken from a human donor who donated a stem cell graft to a child with acute myeloid leukemia. The chain joins TRBV6-1 to TRBJ2-7; no reliable D call. Source: PBMCs from the stem cell graft donor, taken from the stem cell graft. CDR3 nucleotides: TGTGCCAGCAGTGAACTCCCGGGCCTAGACTCTTACGAGCAGTACGTC. It encodes CASSELPGLDSYEQYV.